Sequencing of this T cell receptor (beta chain) was carried out in a study of beta chain features in type 1 diabetes. On the study more broadly: Examined across all samples were roughly 100 million sorted cells. Findings and limits, study-wide: Lower insertion and higher deletion counts appeared at VDJ junctions in type 1 diabetes patients. Compared with healthy donors, patients appeared to share more similar naive, central memory and regulatory TCRB repertoires. Among patients with Type 1 diabetes, TCRB CDR3s were moderately but significantly shorter in every one of the four CD4+ subsets.

Expressed TCRB transcripts got sequenced, as all isolated RNA was reverse transcribed. Generated by immunoSEQ multiplex PCR, the TCRdb table keeps only in-frame clones and is missing some. The table lists about 640,000 clones, around an eighth of them singletons, with more than 0.09% in the top ten. This clone was seen a handful of times. Its specificity is unknown. The sample has other DNA sequences that encode this CDR3 too. The V and J ends lost 2 bases and 3 bases, in that order; junction bases with no gene match: 0. The CDR3 length is 13 residues. Germline lookup yields CDR1 MNHEY and CDR2 SVGAGI.

V and J are TRBV6-5 and TRBJ2-7; 8 positions match TRBD2. The sample taken for sequencing was naive CD4+ T cells from blood. The TCR originated in a man aged 25 to 45 with type 1 diabetes. Written as DNA, the CDR3 is TGTGCCAGCAGTTACCGGGGGGGCTACGAGCAGTACTTC. This codes for CASSYRGGYEQYF.